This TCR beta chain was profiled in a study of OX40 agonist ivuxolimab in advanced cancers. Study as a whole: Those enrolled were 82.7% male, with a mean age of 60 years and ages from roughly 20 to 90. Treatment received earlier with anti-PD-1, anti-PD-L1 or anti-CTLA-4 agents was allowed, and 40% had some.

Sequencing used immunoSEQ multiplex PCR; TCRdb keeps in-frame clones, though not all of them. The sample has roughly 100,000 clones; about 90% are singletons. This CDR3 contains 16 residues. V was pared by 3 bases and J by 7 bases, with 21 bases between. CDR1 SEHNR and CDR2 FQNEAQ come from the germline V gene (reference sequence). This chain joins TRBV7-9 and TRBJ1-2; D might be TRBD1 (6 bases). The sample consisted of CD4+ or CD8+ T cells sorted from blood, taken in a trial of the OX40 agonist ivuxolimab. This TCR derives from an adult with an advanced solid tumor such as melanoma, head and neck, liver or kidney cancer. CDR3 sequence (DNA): TGTGCCAGCAGCTTCGGACAGTGGGGGCCGGCTCGTGGCTACACCTTC. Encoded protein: CASSFGQWGPARGYTF.